The rows below give T cell receptor beta chains drawn from one sample of a study of PD-1 blockade in classical Hodgkin lymphoma. The table came from immunoSEQ multiplex PCR; TCRdb's copy has only in-frame clones and leaves some out. This table has about 35,000 clones, roughly 90% appearing once. The sample here was CD4+ T cells from blood, taken at baseline. All receptors derive from a human donor with classical Hodgkin lymphoma. CDR3s include the opening cysteine and the closing phenylalanine or tryptophan. D genes are given only for firm matches. Only part of the rows carry a size: once, few, many, or a class if the clone is expanded.

cdr3_nt: TGTGCCAGTAGTATCGTACTTCACACCGGGGAGCTGTTTTTT; cdr3_aa: CASSIVLHTGELFF; j_call: TRBJ2-2; clone_size: .; v_call: TRBV19; d_call: .
cdr3_nt: TGCGCCAGCAGTTCAGGGGGCGCGGGGGGAAACACCATATATTTT; cdr3_aa: CASSSGGAGGNTIYF; j_call: TRBJ1-3; clone_size: .; v_call: TRBV10-2; d_call: TRBD1
cdr3_nt: TGTGCCAGCAGCTTAATCGGGATAGATCAGCCCCAGCATTTT; cdr3_aa: CASSLIGIDQPQHF; j_call: TRBJ1-5; clone_size: .; v_call: TRBV7-2; d_call: .
cdr3_nt: TGTGCCAGCAGTCCTCCAGTTGTCGGGAGGGACATTCAGTACTTC; cdr3_aa: CASSPPVVGRDIQYF; j_call: TRBJ2-4; clone_size: .; v_call: TRBV28; d_call: TRBD2
cdr3_nt: TGTGCCAGCAGCTCCTCGACGTACGAGCAGTACTTC; cdr3_aa: CASSSSTYEQYF; j_call: TRBJ2-7; clone_size: .; v_call: TRBV9; d_call: .
cdr3_nt: TGTGCCAGTCAGGGGGGTGGCCCTAATTCACCCCTCCACTTT; cdr3_aa: CASQGGGPNSPLHF; j_call: TRBJ1-6; clone_size: .; v_call: TRBV25-1; d_call: TRBD1
cdr3_nt: TGTGCCAGCAGTGAAGCGTCCGGACCCCGAGCTTCTTTT; cdr3_aa: CASSEASGPRASF; j_call: TRBJ1-4; clone_size: once; v_call: TRBV6-1; d_call: .
cdr3_nt: TGTGCCAGCTCACCCTTAGCGGGAGGGCTTGCCTACGAGCAGTACTTC; cdr3_aa: CASSPLAGGLAYEQYF; j_call: TRBJ2-7; clone_size: .; v_call: TRBV18; d_call: TRBD2
cdr3_nt: TGCGCCAGCAGCCAAGATTGGGGCCAGGGGAATTTTTATGAGCAGTTCTTC; cdr3_aa: CASSQDWGQGNFYEQFF; j_call: TRBJ2-1; clone_size: .; v_call: TRBV4-1; d_call: .
cdr3_nt: TGTGCCAGCAGCCAAAGACAGGGGAACACTGAAGCTTTCTTT; cdr3_aa: CASSQRQGNTEAFF; j_call: TRBJ1-1; clone_size: .; v_call: TRBV14; d_call: TRBD1
cdr3_nt: TGTGCCAGCAGAGGGTGGGGCGACAGTGCCGGGGGAAAACTGTTTTTT; cdr3_aa: CASRGWGDSAGGKLFF; j_call: TRBJ1-4; clone_size: .; v_call: TRBV2; d_call: .
cdr3_nt: TGTGCCATCAGTGAAGGTAGCGCCCGCGGAGGTGAGCAGTTCTTC; cdr3_aa: CAISEGSARGGEQFF; j_call: TRBJ2-1; clone_size: .; v_call: TRBV10-3; d_call: .
cdr3_nt: TGTGCCAGCAGAGTCACACAGGGGGCCGGGGAGCTGTTTTTT; cdr3_aa: CASRVTQGAGELFF; j_call: TRBJ2-2; clone_size: once; v_call: TRBV28; d_call: TRBD1
cdr3_nt: TGTGCCAGCAGCTTGATGGCGGGAGGTCCCCTCACAGATACGCAGTATTTT; cdr3_aa: CASSLMAGGPLTDTQYF; j_call: TRBJ2-3; clone_size: .; v_call: TRBV5-4; d_call: TRBD2
cdr3_nt: TGTGCCAGCAGCCTACGGACCTCGGCCCCGGAAGCTTTCTTT; cdr3_aa: CASSLRTSAPEAFF; j_call: TRBJ1-1; clone_size: .; v_call: TRBV14; d_call: .
cdr3_nt: TGTGCCAGCAGCTCCTACCCACCTGGACTAGCCGGAGGGGTCTACGGGGAGCTGTTTTTT; cdr3_aa: CASSSYPPGLAGGVYGELFF; j_call: TRBJ2-2; clone_size: .; v_call: TRBV7-6; d_call: TRBD2
cdr3_nt: TGTGCCAGCAGAGACCGGGACAGAGCCTACGAGCAGTACTTC; cdr3_aa: CASRDRDRAYEQYF; j_call: TRBJ2-7; clone_size: .; v_call: TRBV21-1; d_call: .
cdr3_nt: TGTGCCACCGGGCCGGGTTTGGGCTACACCTTC; cdr3_aa: CATGPGLGYTF; j_call: TRBJ1-2; clone_size: .; v_call: TRBV6-1; d_call: .
cdr3_nt: TGTGCCAGCAGCGCCCCCCCTCCTGGGTCTAGCTCCAACAATGAGCAGTTCTTC; cdr3_aa: CASSAPPPGSSSNNEQFF; j_call: TRBJ2-1; clone_size: .; v_call: TRBV5-4; d_call: .
cdr3_nt: TGTGCCAGCAGTCTCAGGGGAGGAAATCAGCCCCAGCATTTT; cdr3_aa: CASSLRGGNQPQHF; j_call: TRBJ1-5; clone_size: .; v_call: TRBV28; d_call: .
cdr3_nt: TGTGCCTGGAGTGCCCTGTCCGGGACTAGCGATATCAATGAGCAGTTCTTC; cdr3_aa: CAWSALSGTSDINEQFF; j_call: TRBJ2-1; clone_size: .; v_call: TRBV30; d_call: TRBD2
cdr3_nt: TGCGCCAGCAGCTTTTTAAGCTCGGCTAATGAAAAACTGTTTTTT; cdr3_aa: CASSFLSSANEKLFF; j_call: TRBJ1-4; clone_size: .; v_call: TRBV5-1; d_call: .
cdr3_nt: TGTGCCAGCAGCTGGGGGCAGGATAGCAATCAGCCCCAGCATTTT; cdr3_aa: CASSWGQDSNQPQHF; j_call: TRBJ1-5; clone_size: .; v_call: TRBV5-6; d_call: .
cdr3_nt: TGTGCCAGCAGTACGGGGACAGGCGCTTTCTTT; cdr3_aa: CASSTGTGAFF; j_call: TRBJ1-1; clone_size: once; v_call: TRBV6-5; d_call: TRBD1
cdr3_nt: TGTGCCACCAGCAGACGCCGGGACCAGGGGCACGAGACCCAGTACTTC; cdr3_aa: CATSRRRDQGHETQYF; j_call: TRBJ2-5; clone_size: .; v_call: TRBV15; d_call: .
cdr3_nt: TGTGCCTGGACGGGAGGCGGCTACGAGCAGTACTTC; cdr3_aa: CAWTGGGYEQYF; j_call: TRBJ2-7; clone_size: .; v_call: TRBV30; d_call: TRBD2